The 13 T cell receptor beta chains given below trace back to one sample, sequenced in a study of blood T cell repertoires in COVID-19 (dated by TCRdb to the early 2020s). The library was built by means of the immunoSEQ multiplex PCR assay. TCRdb's version of the immuneACCESS table is confined to in-frame rearrangements and falls short of the full clone set. An unresolved V gene accounts for under half of the shortfall where checked; the remainder is of unknown origin. The sample table records roughly 54,000 clones; approximately 84% of these occur just once. The top ten hold under 30% of the sample. Sequenced: peripheral blood. The receptor source for this set is a human donor in a cohort sampled during active COVID-19.

The chain combines TRBV28 with TRBJ2-3; 10 bases match TRBD1. The V and J ends lost 5 bases and 9 bases, in that order; junction bases with no gene match: 5. This CDR3 contains 13 residues. The germline CDR1 and CDR2 sequences are MDHEN and SYDVKM. The CDR3, as DNA: TGTGCCAGCAGTACCAAGGGACAGGGGACGCAGTATTTT. This encodes CASSTKGQGTQYF.

The chain is built from TRBV5-1 and TRBJ1-1, with a weak D call TRBD1 (5 bases). V lost 0 bases to trimming and J lost 7 bases, with 22 bases between them. This CDR3 contains 17 residues. Germline assignment: CDR1 SGHRS and CDR2 YFSETQ. The DNA of the CDR3 is TGCGCCAGCAGCTTGGCGGGGGATCTCCGAGTCCGAAGTGAAGCTTTCTTT. It encodes CASSLAGDLRVRSEAFF.

J is TRBJ2-5 and V is TRBV5-5; D call uncertain. The CDR3 runs to 18 residues. The germline CDR1 and CDR2 sequences are SGHKS and YYEKEE (reference sequence). The V gene lost 0 bases and the J gene lost 5 bases, with 23 bases spanning the gap. The CDR3 region has the DNA TGTGCCAGCAGCTTGGGGGTGTCGAGGCCGGCCCCACGGGAGACCCAGTACTTC. Protein product: CASSLGVSRPAPRETQYF.

The table lists this clone with a count of one. This rearrangement joins TRBV10-1 to TRBJ1-6; D unclear. Germline lookup yields CDR1 WNHNN and CDR2 SYGVQD (reference sequence). V lost 0 bases and J lost 13, with 13 bases in between. This CDR3 has 14 amino acids. The CDR3: CASSESGGIRPLHF. The CDR3 region has the DNA TGCGCCAGCAGTGAGTCCGGAGGGATTCGGCCCCTCCACTTT.

The CDR3 bases are TGTGCCAGCAGTTTGACATTCTCTGGAAACACCATATATTTT. Amino acids: CASSLTFSGNTIYF. V and J are TRBV27 and TRBJ1-3; no firm D call. Trimming removed 3 bases from V and 0 bases from J, with 6 bases in between. This CDR3 spans 14 amino acids. The germline V gene has CDR1 MNHEY and CDR2 SMNVEV (reference sequence).

This clone was seen only a few times. This sequence joins TRBV5-1 and TRBJ1-4; 8 positions match TRBD1. The length of the CDR3 is 14 residues. The germline V gene has CDR1 SGHRS and CDR2 YFSETQ. Losses at the gene ends were 4 bases for V and 8 bases for J; bases not matched to a gene: 7. CDR3 nucleotides: TGCGCCAGCAGCCCAGGACAGGGAGGCGAAAAACTGTTTTTT. It is translated as CASSPGQGGEKLFF.

The rearrangement links TRBV30 to TRBJ2-3; TRBD2 matches at 10 bases. With V trimmed by 0 bases and J by 6 bases, 18 bases remained unmatched. Germline V gene sequence: CDR1 GTSNPN, CDR2 SVGIG (reference sequence). This CDR3 is built from 19 residues. In DNA, the CDR3 is TGTGCCTGGAGTGTAAACCCTATTAGGCTAGCGGGGGCTTTGGATACGCAGTATTTT. Translation gives CAWSVNPIRLAGALDTQYF. Filled out from reference TRBV30 and TRBJ2-3, the complete variable domain reads SQTIHQWPATLVQPVGSPLSLECTVEGTSNPNLYWYRQAAGRGLQLLFYSVGIGQISSEVPQNLSASRPQDRQFILSSKKLLLSDSGFYLCAWSVNPIRLAGALDTQYFGPGTRLTVL.

The rearrangement links TRBV2 to TRBJ2-1; D might be TRBD2 (6 bases). This CDR3 comprises 11 residues. Trimming cost V 7 bases and J 10 bases, with 11 bases left between them. Per the germline V gene, CDR1 is SNHLY and CDR2 is FYNNEI. CDR3 in amino acids: CASMEGYEQFF. The DNA of the CDR3 is TGTGCCAGCATGGAGGGCTACGAGCAGTTCTTC.

The chain is built from TRBV18 and TRBJ2-5; 11 bases map to TRBD2. Germline-derived CDR1 and CDR2 are KGHSH and LQKENI. V was clipped by 5 bases and J by 4 bases; unmatched bases: 6. The CDR3 runs 15 residues. The CDR3 sequence: CASSDLAGGAETQYF. CDR3 nucleotides: TGTGCCAGCTCAGACCTAGCGGGAGGAGCAGAGACCCAGTACTTC.

The genes are TRBV5-4 and TRBJ2-4, with 7 bases fitting TRBD2. The CDR3 spans 16 residues. The V gene's germline CDR1 is SGHNT and CDR2 YYREEE (reference sequence). V was pared by 3 bases and J by 0 bases, with 6 bases of the junction left unmatched. The CDR3: CASSWTSRLAKNIQYF. CDR3 sequence (DNA): TGTGCCAGCAGCTGGACTAGTAGACTAGCCAAAAACATTCAGTACTTC.

Only one count was recorded for this clone. The chain combines TRBV12-5 with TRBJ2-7; the match to TRBD2 covers 10 bases. This CDR3 region has 15 residues. Per the germline V gene, CDR1 is LGHNT and CDR2 is FRNRAP. V lost 6 bases and J lost 1; bases outside the gene matches: 6. CDR3 protein: CASGSLAGASYEQYF. In DNA form, the CDR3 reads TGTGCTAGTGGCTCGCTAGCGGGGGCTTCCTACGAGCAGTACTTC.

The chain employs TRBV3-1 (or the pseudogene TRBV3-2) and TRBJ1-1; perhaps TRBD1 as D (6 bases). V gave up 5 bases and J gave up 1 base, with 14 bases separating them. The CDR3 has 15 amino acids. Germline V gene data show CDR1 as LGHDT and CDR2 as YNNKEL (reference sequence). The CDR3 DNA sequence: TGTGCCAGCAGCAACCACGGACAGACGAACACTGAAGCTTTCTTT. Encoded protein: CASSNHGQTNTEAFF.

The V and J genes are TRBV5-1 and TRBJ2-3; 8 bases agree with TRBD1. Germline CDR1 and CDR2: SGHRS and YFSETQ. CDR3 length equals 17 residues. V lost 3 bases, J lost 6 bases, and 15 bases stayed unmatched. DNA for the CDR3: TGCGCCAGCAGCTCCCATTGGACAGGGTTGGGGTCTGATACGCAGTATTTT. It yields the protein CASSSHWTGLGSDTQYF.